A single sample gave rise to the 10 T cell receptor beta chains below, sequenced in a study of beta chain features in type 1 diabetes. Expressed TCRB transcripts were sequenced after all isolated RNA was converted to cDNA. This table comes from immunoSEQ multiplex PCR, and its TCRdb copy is limited to in-frame clones, with some not included. The top ten clones hold around 0.05% of a sample with roughly 500,000 clones, over 9.5% of them seen once. The sequenced sample was naive CD4+ T cells from blood. The receptor set was obtained from a woman in her late teens or twenties in good health.

This clone was observed a handful of times. The chain carries TRBV9 and TRBJ2-1; no firm D call. This CDR3 spans 15 amino acids. The V gene's germline CDR1 is SGDLS and CDR2 YYNGEE. V was pared by 4 bases and J by 0 bases, with 11 bases between. The CDR3 here is CASSPRPSSYNEQFF. The CDR3 nucleotides are TGTGCCAGCAGCCCTCGTCCTAGCTCCTACAATGAGCAGTTCTTC.

The chain couples TRBV7-9 to TRBJ1-3, with D perhaps TRBD1 (5 bases). This CDR3 is 14 amino acids long. Per the germline V gene, CDR1 is SEHNR and CDR2 is FQNEAQ (reference sequence). The V end was cut by 1 base, the J end by 1 base, with 5 bases between. The CDR3 DNA follows: TGTGCCAGCAGCTTAGGACAGTCTGGAAACACCATATATTTT. Translating it yields CASSLGQSGNTIYF.

This clone was counted between two and nine times. V usage is TRBV15 and J usage is TRBJ2-7; 12 bases are shared with TRBD2. The J segment lost 12 bases and the V segment lost 3 bases, leaving 9 bases of the junction unmatched. Looked up from germline, CDR1 is LNHNV and CDR2 is YYDKDF (reference sequence). The CDR3 has 14 residues. The CDR3 DNA reads TGTGCCACCAGCAGGATGACTAGCGGGAGTTCTGCGTACTTC. This translates into CATSRMTSGSSAYF.

V usage is TRBV7-6 and J usage is TRBJ2-1; 7 bases line up with TRBD2. In germline, CDR1 is SGHVS, CDR2 FNYEAQ. The CDR3 loop spans 14 amino acids. The junction had 3 bases not matched to a gene; V was cut back by 1 base and J by 6 bases. The CDR3 here is CASSLVRTSNEQFF. The CDR3 DNA is TGTGCCAGCAGCTTAGTCAGGACTAGCAATGAGCAGTTCTTC.

The V and J genes are TRBV30 and TRBJ2-5, with D perhaps matching TRBD1 or TRBD2 (5 bases each). The DNA matches TRBJ2-7 better at its end, which makes the J call doubtful. CDR3 length: 13 amino acids. The germline V gene encodes CDR1 GTSNPN and CDR2 SVGIG (reference sequence). The CDR3 nucleotides are TGTGCCTGGAGTCCGGGGCCCACCCGCGAGCAGTACTTC. As protein: CAWSPGPTREQYF.

In its sample, this clone was seen a few times. This chain joins TRBV14 and TRBJ2-4; D is perhaps TRBD1 (6 bases). Germline lookup yields CDR1 SGHDN and CDR2 FVKESK. The CDR3 totals 16 residues. V shed 4 bases and J shed 0 bases, with 13 bases lying between them. In nucleotides, the CDR3 is TGTGCCAGCAGCCCAAGGGGGTTGCTAGCCAAAAACATTCAGTACTTC. This translates into CASSPRGLLAKNIQYF. The full variable domain, its missing parts supplied by reference TRBV14 and TRBJ2-4, is EAGVTQFPSHSVIEKGQTVTLRCDPISGHDNLYWYRRVMGKEIKFLLHFVKESKQDESGMPNNRFLAERTGGTYSTLKVQPAELEDSGVYFCASSPRGLLAKNIQYFGAGTRLSVL.

This clone came up a few times. The V call is TRBV2, the J call TRBJ2-5, with D possibly being TRBD2 (6 bases). The CDR3 covers 14 residues. Germline values: CDR1 SNHLY, CDR2 FYNNEI. V was pared by 4 bases and J by 2 bases, with 11 bases between. CDR3 amino acids: CASSGESGQETQYF. The CDR3 DNA sequence: TGTGCCAGCAGTGGAGAGAGCGGGCAAGAGACCCAGTACTTC.

This clone came up a few times. The CDR3 DNA reads as TGTGCCAGCAGTTTACTAGCGGGATTCACAGATACGCAGTATTTT. Translation: CASSLLAGFTDTQYF. The V and J genes are TRBV27 and TRBJ2-3; 9 nucleotides align to TRBD2. The J segment lost 2 bases and the V segment lost 2 bases, leaving 2 bases of the junction unmatched. Germline V lookup: CDR1 MNHEY, CDR2 SMNVEV (reference sequence). The CDR3 runs 15 residues.

This chain connects TRBV7-9 to TRBJ2-5; D is unclear. V shed 5 bases and J shed 4 bases, with 14 bases lying between them. The germline gives CDR1 SEHNR, CDR2 FQNEAQ (reference sequence). The CDR3 is 14 residues long. The CDR3 nucleotides read TGTGCCAGCAGCCCCCAGCCTCCGCGAGAGACCCAGTACTTC. Encoded protein: CASSPQPPRETQYF. The full variable domain, with the rest looked up from reference TRBV7-9 and TRBJ2-5, is DTGVSQNPRHKITKRGQNVTFRCDPISEHNRLYWYRQTLGQGPEFLTYFQNEAQLEKSRLLSDRFSAERPKGSFSTLEIQRTEQGDSAMYLCASSPQPPRETQYFGPGTRLLVL.

The rearrangement uses TRBV10-3 and TRBJ1-5; no reliable D call. The V gene's germline CDR1 is ENHRY and CDR2 SYGVKD. The CDR3 has 13 amino acids. Trimming shortened V by 4 bases and J by 4 bases, and 8 bases separated the two germline ends. CDR3 loop: CAISATENQPQHF. CDR3 DNA: TGTGCCATCAGTGCTACGGAGAATCAGCCCCAGCATTTT.